The subject of this entry is one TCR beta chain. Its target is unknown. Gene names follow the mouse nomenclature. The read terminates 3 residues ahead of where the CDR3 ends, so the germline J gene completes it. Sorting relied on CD4, CD8alpha, NKG2D, NKG2ACE and other markers applied to pooled cutaneous lymph node cells. This sample stems from a study of CD8+ T cells in alopecia areata. Overall study context: Skin-grafted roughly 7-11-week-old female C3H/HeJ mice received tissue from 6-12-month-old C3H/HeJ donors with spontaneous alopecia. General study results and limits: Scalp sample data also include resident alphabeta T cells from normal skin. Normal scalp had lower clonality than lesional scalp, with alopecia totalis/universalis lesions showing this most strongly.

Germline values: CDR1 FNHDT, CDR2 SITEND (reference sequence). V gave up 5 bases and J gave up 7 bases; unmatched junction bases: 6. The CDR3 length is 14 residues. Extracted RNA was reverse transcribed, and the resulting cDNA served as sequencing template. Only in-frame clones appear in the TCRdb table, and some are missing; sequencing was by immunoSEQ multiplex PCR. This sample carries about 270,000 clones, none of them present only once. This TCR was sampled from a C3H/HeJ mouse with alopecia areata. The strain bears MHC haplotype H2-k. Sequencing was done on a sample of CD4+ T cells sorted from a lymph node. The rearrangement links TRBV19 to TRBJ1-6; 7 nucleotides match TRBD1. TRBJ1-6 is an ORF for which the function is uncertain. The CDR3 here is CASSQTGRNSPLYF. CDR3 DNA (partial): TGTGCCAGCAGCCAGACAGGGAGGAATTCGCCC.